The source of this T cell receptor beta chain is a study of radiotherapy plus CTLA-4 blockade in lung cancer. Study results and limitations: After treatment with radiotherapy plus ipilimumab, TCR clones that came from the tumor expanded in blood.

Data came from immunoSEQ multiplex PCR; TCRdb stores just in-frame clones and leaves some out. The sample has roughly 90,000 clones; just over 85% are singletons. Germline values: CDR1 SGHDT, CDR2 YYEEEE. V was shortened by 2 bases and J by 1 base, with 7 bases between the two germline ends. The CDR3 is made up of 13 amino acids. With regard to this clone: Its antigen remains unknown.

People whose metastatic non-small-cell lung cancer was chemo-refractory got focal radiation along with CTLA-4 blockade by ipilimumab. The sequences come from peripheral blood, collected from a patient treated with radiotherapy plus ipilimumab. The sequence was collected from a human donor with non-small cell lung cancer that progressed on radiotherapy plus ipilimumab. This sequence joins TRBV5-6 and TRBJ2-7; D not certain. This CDR3 is CASSFGGSYEQYF. The CDR3, as DNA: TGTGCCAGCAGCTTCGGCGGTTCCTACGAGCAGTACTTC.